Sequencing of this TCR beta chain was carried out in a study of cytomegalovirus exposure and HLA in healthy donors. Overall study: Genetic ancestry analysis placed over 75% of the roughly 400 donors that were genotyped in the Caucasian-associated cluster.

Concerning this clone itself: What it binds is unknown.

Whole-study findings and limits: V- and J-gene trimming of TCR beta was linked (in a later analysis) to a missense DCLRE1C variant. Common viral pathogens were later found to be apparently linked to several of the most significant clusters.

With 60 Vbeta and 13 Jbeta primers, the PCR was carried out. Clones were sequenced by immunoSEQ multiplex PCR, and TCRdb holds only the in-frame ones, with some missing. Here the sample spans 90,000 to 120,000 clones, under 85% being singletons. With 4 bases clipped from V and 11 bases from J, the junction kept 6 bases outside the gene matches. The germline V gene encodes CDR1 MNHEY and CDR2 SMNVEV (reference sequence). The CDR3 has 13 residues. The rearrangement uses TRBV27 and TRBJ1-4; 8 bases map to TRBD1. The TCR originated in a male donor in good health and CMV-seronegative. The sequenced material came from PBMCs. CDR3 loop: CASSSGDRWKLFF. CDR3 sequence (DNA): TGTGCCAGCAGTTCGGGGGACAGGTGGAAACTGTTTTTT.